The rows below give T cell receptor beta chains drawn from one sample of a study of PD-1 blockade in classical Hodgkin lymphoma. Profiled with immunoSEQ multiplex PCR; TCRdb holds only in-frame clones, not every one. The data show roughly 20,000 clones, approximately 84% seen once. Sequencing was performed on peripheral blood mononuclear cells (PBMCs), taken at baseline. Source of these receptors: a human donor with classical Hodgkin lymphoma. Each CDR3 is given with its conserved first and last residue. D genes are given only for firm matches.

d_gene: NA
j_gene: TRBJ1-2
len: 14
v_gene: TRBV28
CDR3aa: CASSLKGPPYGYTF

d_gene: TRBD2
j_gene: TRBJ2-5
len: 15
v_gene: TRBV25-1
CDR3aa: CASSEFSGVQETQYF

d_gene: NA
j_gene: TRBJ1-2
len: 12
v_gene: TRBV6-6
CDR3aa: CASSYLGYGYTF

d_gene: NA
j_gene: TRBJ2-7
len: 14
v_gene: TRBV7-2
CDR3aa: CASSPAGHPYEQYF

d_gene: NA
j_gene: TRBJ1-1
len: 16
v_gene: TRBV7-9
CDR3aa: CASSSAWGGAVTEAFF

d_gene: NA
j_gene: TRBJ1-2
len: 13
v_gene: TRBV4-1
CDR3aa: CASSQLGLYGYTF

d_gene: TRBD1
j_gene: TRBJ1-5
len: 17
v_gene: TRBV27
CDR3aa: CASSLGQGANGNQPQHF

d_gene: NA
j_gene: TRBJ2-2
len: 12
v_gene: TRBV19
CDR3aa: CASSIANGELFF

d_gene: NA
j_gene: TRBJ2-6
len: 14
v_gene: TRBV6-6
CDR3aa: CATEGGSGANVLTF

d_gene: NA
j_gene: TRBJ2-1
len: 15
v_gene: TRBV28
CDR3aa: CASLEGTGTVGEQFF

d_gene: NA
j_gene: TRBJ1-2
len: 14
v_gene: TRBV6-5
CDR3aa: CASSPPLAGYSYTF

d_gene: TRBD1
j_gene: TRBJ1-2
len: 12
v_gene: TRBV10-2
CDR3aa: CASSRDSYGYTF

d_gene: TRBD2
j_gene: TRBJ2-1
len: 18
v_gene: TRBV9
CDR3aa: CASSDNPLLAGAINEQFF

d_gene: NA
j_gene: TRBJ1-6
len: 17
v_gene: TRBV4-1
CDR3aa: CASSPGIPGPYNSPLHF

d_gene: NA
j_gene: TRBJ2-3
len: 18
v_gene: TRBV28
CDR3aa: CASSSPGGATGSGDTQYF

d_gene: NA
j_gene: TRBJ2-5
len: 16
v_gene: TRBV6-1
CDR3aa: CASSAYLGPPQETQYF

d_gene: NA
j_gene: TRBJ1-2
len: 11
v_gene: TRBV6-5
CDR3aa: CASTLGGGYTF

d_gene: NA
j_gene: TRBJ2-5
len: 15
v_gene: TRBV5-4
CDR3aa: CASSPEGKGQETQYF

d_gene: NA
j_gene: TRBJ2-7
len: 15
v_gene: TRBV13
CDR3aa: CASSLGRNYFYEQYF

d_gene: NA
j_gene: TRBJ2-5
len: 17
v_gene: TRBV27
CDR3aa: CASRPMPPVRREETQYF

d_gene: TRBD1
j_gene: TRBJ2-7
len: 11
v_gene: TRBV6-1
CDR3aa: CASTGGYEQYF

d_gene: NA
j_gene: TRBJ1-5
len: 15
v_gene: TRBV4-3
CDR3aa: CASSQDLWGNQPQHF

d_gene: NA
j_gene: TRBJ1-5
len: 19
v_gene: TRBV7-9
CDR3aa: CASSLGWGAISDSNQPQHF

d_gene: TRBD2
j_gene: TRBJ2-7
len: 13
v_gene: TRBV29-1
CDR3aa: CSVSASGTLEQYF

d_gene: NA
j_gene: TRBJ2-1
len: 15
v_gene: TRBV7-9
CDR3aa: CASSPRGRLFNEQFF

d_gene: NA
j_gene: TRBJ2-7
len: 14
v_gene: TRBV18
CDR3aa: CASSHGRRTYEQYF

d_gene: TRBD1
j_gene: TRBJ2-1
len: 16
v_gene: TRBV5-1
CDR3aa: CASSLDRQGEYNEQFF

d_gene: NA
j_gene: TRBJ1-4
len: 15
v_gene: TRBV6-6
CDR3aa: CASTLRGFLNEKLFF

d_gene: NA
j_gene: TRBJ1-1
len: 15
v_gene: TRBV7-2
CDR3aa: CASSPWAGQNTEAFF